A selection of T cell receptor beta chains follows, all from one sample in a study of blood T cell repertoires in COVID-19. Assay: immunoSEQ multiplex PCR; the TCRdb copy retains only in-frame clones and omits some. The sample yields 170,000 or so clones, over 75% seen once. Sequencing was carried out using peripheral blood. These receptors all come from a woman in her seventies with acute or convalescent COVID-19. Each CDR3 is given with its conserved first and last residue. Each record gives: clone size, D gene, V gene, J gene, CDR3 protein, CDR3 DNA. A D gene is named only where the DNA matches it firmly. Some rows have no size entry. The others give once, few or many, or a class for an expanded clone.

>.|TRBD2|TRBV2|TRBJ2-7
CASSEALSAHGTRTSGTEQYF
TGTGCCAGCAGTGAAGCGCTTTCGGCGCACGGAACGCGGACTAGCGGGACCGAGCAGTACTTC
>many|.|TRBV6-5|TRBJ1-5
CASSPDSNNQPQHF
TGTGCCAGCAGTCCCGACAGCAACAATCAGCCCCAGCATTTT
>.|.|TRBV20-1|TRBJ2-5
CSGVLQETQYF
TGCAGTGGAGTTCTTCAAGAGACCCAGTACTTC
>.|.|TRBV29-1|TRBJ2-3
CSVGARGDYTDTQYF
TGCAGCGTTGGCGCGAGGGGGGACTACACAGATACGCAGTATTTT
>.|.|TRBV7-3|TRBJ2-3
CASSSSGSRTDTQYF
TGTGCCAGCAGCTCTTCCGGGAGTCGGACAGATACGCAGTATTTT
>.|.|TRBV9|TRBJ1-4
CASSVDTGGAFEKLFF
TGTGCCAGCAGCGTAGATACGGGGGGCGCATTTGAAAAACTGTTTTTT
>many|.|TRBV7-9|TRBJ2-1
CASSFSSGNEQFF
TGTGCCAGCAGCTTTTCTTCCGGCAATGAGCAGTTCTTC
>.|TRBD1|TRBV18|TRBJ1-2
CASSPGQEIYGYTF
TGTGCCAGCTCACCGGGACAGGAGATCTATGGCTACACCTTC
>.|.|TRBV4-1|TRBJ1-6
CASSQGRDRNSPLHF
TGCGCCAGCAGCCAAGGCCGCGACAGGAATTCACCCCTCCACTTT
>.|TRBD2|TRBV3-1/TRBV3-2|TRBJ2-3
CASSQGIAGYYTDTQYF
TGTGCCAGCAGCCAAGGGATAGCGGGGTACTACACAGATACGCAGTATTTT
>.|TRBD1|TRBV24-1|TRBJ2-5
CATSDPRGSGETQYF
TGTGCCACCAGTGATCCCAGGGGGTCGGGAGAGACCCAGTACTTC
>.|.|TRBV30|TRBJ1-5
CAWSAGGNQPQHF
TGTGCCTGGAGTGCAGGGGGCAATCAGCCCCAGCATTTT
>.|TRBD1|TRBV3-1/TRBV3-2|TRBJ1-2
CASSLRTGQGYTF
TGTGCCAGCAGCCTAAGGACAGGGCAAGGCTACACCTTC
>few|.|TRBV29-1|TRBJ2-7
CSVGPTGLSYEQYF
TGCAGCGTTGGACCGACAGGCCTCTCCTACGAGCAGTACTTC
>.|.|TRBV9|TRBJ2-7
CASTRSDTTYEQYF
TGTGCCAGCACCCGATCGGACACCACCTACGAGCAGTACTTC
>once|TRBD1|TRBV7-3|TRBJ1-2
CASSPTGVYGYTF
TGTGCCAGCAGCCCCACAGGGGTTTATGGCTACACCTTC
>.|.|TRBV3-1/TRBV3-2|TRBJ2-7
CASSQRGNYEQYF
TGTGCCAGCAGCCAAAGGGGGAATTACGAGCAGTACTTC
>.|TRBD2|TRBV2|TRBJ2-1
CASSPTTSGPQFF
TGTGCCAGCAGCCCTACGACTAGCGGGCCACAGTTCTTC
>.|TRBD1|TRBV18|TRBJ1-4
CASSPAPTGTNEKLFF
TGTGCCAGCTCACCTGCCCCGACAGGGACTAATGAAAAACTGTTTTTT
>.|.|TRBV24-1|TRBJ2-2
CATRGAGIDTGELFF
TGTGCCACCAGAGGGGCGGGAATCGACACCGGGGAGCTGTTTTTT
>.|TRBD1|TRBV5-1|TRBJ2-2
CASSLGQTNTGELFF
TGCGCCAGCAGCCTGGGACAGACCAACACCGGGGAGCTGTTTTTT
>once|.|TRBV4-1|TRBJ2-7
CASSQGKTDRGLSYEQYF
TGCGCCAGCAGCCAAGGAAAAACCGACAGGGGACTATCCTACGAGCAGTACTTC
>.|.|TRBV6-5|TRBJ1-3
CASLENTIYF
TGTGCCAGTTTGGAGAACACCATATATTTT
>once|.|TRBV30|TRBJ2-3
CAWSVEALETDTQYF
TGTGCCTGGAGTGTAGAGGCCCTTGAGACAGATACGCAGTATTTT
>.|TRBD1|TRBV7-8|TRBJ1-2
CASSTPGQGAMGYGYTF
TGTGCCAGCAGCACACCGGGACAGGGGGCAATGGGCTATGGCTACACCTTC
>.|TRBD1|TRBV5-5|TRBJ2-7
CASSVGTGQYEQYF
TGTGCCAGCAGCGTGGGGACAGGTCAATACGAGCAGTACTTC
>.|TRBD1|TRBV7-9|TRBJ2-3
CATAAPTGLYSTDTQYF
TGTGCCACAGCGGCACCGACAGGGCTCTATAGCACAGATACGCAGTATTTT
>.|TRBD2|TRBV6-5|TRBJ2-7
CASSYLAGRDYEQYF
TGTGCCAGCAGTTACTTAGCGGGAAGAGACTACGAGCAGTACTTC
>.|.|TRBV5-1|TRBJ1-4
CASSLFSRTAGDEKLFF
TGCGCCAGCAGCTTGTTCTCCAGGACAGCTGGGGATGAAAAACTGTTTTTT
>.|TRBD2|TRBV29-1|TRBJ2-3
CSVALSGGTDTQYF
TGCAGCGTTGCTCTTAGCGGGGGCACAGATACGCAGTATTTT
>.|TRBD1|TRBV5-1|TRBJ1-2
CASSLEGTVYGYTF
TGCGCCAGCAGCTTGGAGGGGACAGTGTATGGCTACACCTTC
>medium-sized|.|TRBV4-2|TRBJ2-7
CASSQAAQKVYEQYF
TGTGCCAGCAGCCAAGCTGCACAGAAAGTCTACGAGCAGTACTTC
>.|.|TRBV11-2|TRBJ2-7
CASRSPGSPYEQYF
TGTGCCAGCAGGTCGCCAGGGTCCCCCTACGAGCAGTACTTC
>.|TRBD2|TRBV9|TRBJ2-1
CASSVSGKLSMFF
TGTGCCAGCAGCGTGAGCGGGAAGCTGAGTATGTTCTTC
>.|TRBD1|TRBV24-1|TRBJ2-2
CATSETGAGPGELFF
TGTGCCACCAGCGAGACAGGGGCAGGACCCGGGGAGCTGTTTTTT
>.|TRBD1|TRBV14|TRBJ2-1
CASSRGGQEKQFF
TGTGCCAGCAGCCGCGGAGGACAGGAGAAGCAGTTCTTC
>.|.|TRBV19|TRBJ1-2
CASSIDQQGTYGYTF
TGTGCCAGTAGTATAGATCAGCAGGGTACCTATGGCTACACCTTC
>.|.|TRBV11-2|TRBJ1-1
CASSLLSRAEAFF
TGTGCCAGCAGCTTATTGTCCCGGGCTGAAGCTTTCTTT
>.|TRBD1|TRBV24-1|TRBJ1-2
CATSDRGTGESANYGYTF
TGTGCCACCAGTGATAGGGGGACAGGGGAGTCAGCTAACTATGGCTACACCTTC
>.|.|TRBV5-4|TRBJ2-5
CASRPRRGQETQYF
TGTGCCAGCAGACCCAGGAGGGGCCAAGAGACCCAGTACTTC
>.|.|TRBV5-6|TRBJ1-6
CASSLPRQINSPLHF
TGTGCCAGCAGCTTGCCCAGGCAGATTAATTCACCCCTCCACTTT
>.|TRBD2|TRBV2|TRBJ2-7
CASGVRTSGNYEQYF
TGTGCCAGCGGAGTGAGAACTAGCGGGAACTACGAGCAGTACTTC
>.|.|TRBV30|TRBJ1-1
CAWSGGATEAFF
TGTGCCTGGAGCGGGGGGGCGACTGAAGCTTTCTTT